These T cell receptor beta chains were read from a single sample in a study of blood T cell repertoires in COVID-19. Sequenced by immunoSEQ multiplex PCR; TCRdb stores in-frame clones only, minus some. Here the sample spans approximately 150,000 clones, around 86% being singletons. Sequencing was carried out using peripheral blood. The receptors come from a human donor in a cohort sampled during active COVID-19. Each CDR3 is given without its conserved first and last residue.

v_gene | CDR3aa
TRBV11-2 | ASSLRGREQY
TRBV27 | ASSPYPTRGSYEQY
TRBV5-8 | ASSWAGTSGYNEQF
TRBV5-4 | ASSRAGVTEAF
TRBV20-1 | SASIAAPA
TRBV7-3 | ASSLDGASTDTQY
TRBV6-1 | ASSEATAVGSGTYNEQF
TRBV28 | ASTKSSGSYEQY
TRBV19 | ASSSHGQETQY
TRBV28 | ASIRAGDSSYNEQF
TRBV6-5 | ASRQAGGRPDTQY
TRBV3-1/TRBV3-2 | ASSQERPAGWQETQY
TRBV28 | ASLRGTYSNQPQH